This paragraph covers one T cell receptor (beta chain) sequence. The protocol was immunoSEQ multiplex PCR, while the TCRdb copy is restricted to in-frame clones and leaves out a portion. The sample records some 280,000 clones, 75% to 90% being singletons. The data were taken from a study of blood T cell repertoires in COVID-19. The J segment lost 8 bases and the V segment lost 0 bases, leaving 5 bases of the junction unmatched. CDR1 is SGDLS, CDR2 YYNGEE, per germline. CDR3 length: 16 amino acids. This chain uses TRBV9 with TRBJ2-1, with 13 bases lining up with TRBD2. The source of this sequence is a woman aged 40 to 50 who had recovered from COVID-19. The sequenced sample consisted of peripheral blood. In DNA, the CDR3 is TGTGCCAGCAGCGTAGTGGGGACTAGCGGGACTTATGAGCAGTTCTTC. Translating it yields CASSVVGTSGTYEQFF.